One sample yielded the 17 T cell receptor beta chains listed below, sequenced in a study of cytomegalovirus exposure and HLA in healthy donors. The PCR had 60 Vbeta and 13 Jbeta primers. Libraries were prepared by immunoSEQ multiplex PCR; TCRdb keeps only in-frame clonotypes and omits some of them. In the table there are around 150,000 clones, roughly 87% of which are singletons. Sequenced input: PBMCs. Source of these receptors: a woman in her thirties or forties in good health and CMV-seronegative.

The genes are TRBV30 and TRBJ1-4, with a possible D match to TRBD1 (6 bases). V was trimmed by 6 bases and J by 6 bases, leaving 14 bases between them. This CDR3 contains 13 residues. CDR1 GTSNPN and CDR2 SVGIG come from the germline V gene (reference sequence). The CDR3 sequence is CACTGFFYEKLFF. The CDR3 region has the DNA TGTGCCTGTACAGGGTTTTTTTATGAAAAACTGTTTTTT.

This chain connects TRBV7-5 to TRBJ2-5; the table's D call, TRBD2, has no DNA check behind it. TRBV7-5 is a known pseudogene. The CDR3 has 15 residues. DNA of the CDR3: TGTGTCAGAAGCTTAGCGGCGGGGGGGTGGGAGACCCAGTACTTC. It translates to CVRSLAAGGWETQYF.

The DNA of the CDR3 is TGTGCCAGTAGTATGACCACTGTAGCCCAAGAGACCCAGTACTTC. Translated: CASSMTTVAQETQYF. V gene TRBV19 combines with J gene TRBJ2-5; D is unclear. The germline V gene has CDR1 LNHDA and CDR2 SQIVND (reference sequence). This CDR3 comprises 15 residues. Trimming pared 3 bases from V and 1 base from J, leaving 12 bases between.

The genes are TRBV4-1 and TRBJ1-6, with D perhaps TRBD1 (5 bases). The CDR3 covers 16 residues. CDR1 is MGHRA and CDR2 is YSYEKL in the germline V gene. The V end lost 1 base, the J end lost 4 bases, and 11 bases lay between the germline ends. CDR3 in DNA: TGCGCCAGCAGCCAAGTGGTGACAGTGTATAATTCACCCCTCCACTTT. Translated, it gives CASSQVVTVYNSPLHF.

The gene calls are TRBV6-1 and TRBJ1-1, with D maybe TRBD1 (6 bases). This CDR3 is built from 11 residues. In germline, CDR1 is MNHNS, CDR2 SASEGT. The V end was cut by 4 bases, the J end by 11 bases, with 11 bases between. In DNA form, the CDR3 reads TGTGCCAGCAGTGTACAGGGACGGGCTTTCTTT. Translation: CASSVQGRAFF.

The chain employs TRBV7-2 and TRBJ2-5; 9 bases align to TRBD1. The germline V gene encodes CDR1 SGHTA and CDR2 FQGNSA. V shed 1 base and J 5 bases; nucleotides not matched to a gene: 8. This CDR3 contains 16 residues. CDR3: CASSLVSTGGWETQYF. CDR3 DNA: TGTGCCAGCAGCTTAGTTTCTACAGGGGGCTGGGAGACCCAGTACTTC.

The J gene is TRBJ2-1, the V gene TRBV7-9, with 7 bases lining up with TRBD2. Germline trimming cut 1 base from V and 0 bases from J; bases unmatched to any gene: 3. CDR3 length: 16 amino acids. The germline V gene has CDR1 SEHNR and CDR2 FQNEAQ (reference sequence). DNA for the CDR3: TGTGCCAGCAGCTTAGGACTAGCAGACTCCTACAATGAGCAGTTCTTC. Translation: CASSLGLADSYNEQFF.

The chain combines TRBV7-9 with TRBJ1-1; no firm D call. Trimming removed 2 bases at V and 10 bases at J, with 5 bases between. CDR1 SEHNR and CDR2 FQNEAQ come from the germline V gene (reference sequence). The length of the CDR3 is 10 residues. CDR3 region: CASSLRGAFF. The CDR3 region has the DNA TGTGCCAGCAGCTTACGGGGAGCTTTCTTT.

This chain joins TRBV19 and TRBJ2-5; 9 nucleotides line up with TRBD1. The CDR3 length is 14 residues. Unmatched junction bases numbered 5, after V lost 4 bases and J lost 5 bases. Germline V CDR1 and CDR2: LNHDA, SQIVND (reference sequence). The DNA of the CDR3 is TGTGCCAGTAGTAAGGCACAGGGGGCGGAGACCCAGTACTTC. It specifies CASSKAQGAETQYF.

V gene TRBV2 combines with J gene TRBJ2-7; 7 positions agree with TRBD1. J lost 3 bases, V lost 4 bases, and 6 bases had no gene match. CDR1 SNHLY and CDR2 FYNNEI come from the germline V gene. The CDR3 consists of 14 residues. Written as DNA, the CDR3 is TGTGCCAGCAGTGGGAACAGGGGCTTCTACGAGCAGTACTTC. This sequence encodes CASSGNRGFYEQYF.

V and J are TRBV4-1 and TRBJ2-3, with D tentatively TRBD2 (6 bases). The CDR3 runs to 14 residues. With 4 bases removed from V and 3 bases from J, the gap between germline ends came to 11 bases. Per the germline V gene, CDR1 is MGHRA and CDR2 is YSYEKL. For the CDR3, the DNA is TGCGCCAGCAGCCTGTGGAGGGAAACAGATACGCAGTATTTT. As protein: CASSLWRETDTQYF.

The chain combines TRBV5-5 with TRBJ2-5; D might be TRBD2 (6 bases). V gave up 0 bases and J gave up 4 bases, with 19 bases separating them. Germline loops: CDR1 SGHKS, CDR2 YYEKEE (reference sequence). The CDR3 length is 17 residues. The CDR3 region is CASSLEPSDGRLETQYF. CDR3 in DNA: TGTGCCAGCAGCTTGGAACCTAGCGACGGGCGCTTAGAGACCCAGTACTTC. Variable domain in full (rest from reference TRBV5-5 and TRBJ2-5): DAGVTQSPTHLIKTRGQQVTLRCSPISGHKSVSWYQQVLGQGPQFIFQYYEKEERGRGNFPDRFSARQFPNYSSELNVNALLLGDSALYLCASSLEPSDGRLETQYFGPGTRLLVL.

V usage is TRBV6-5 and J usage is TRBJ1-3; unclear D gene. There are 15 residues in the CDR3. Germline V CDR1 and CDR2: MNHEY, SVGAGI. Deletions cut 0 bases from V and 0 bases from J, with 6 bases between. CDR3 nucleotide sequence: TGTGCCAGCAGTTACTCGACTTACTCTGGAAACACCATATATTTT. Amino acids: CASSYSTYSGNTIYF.

This chain joins TRBV6-6 and TRBJ2-1, with D possibly TRBD1 on 5 matching bases. The CDR3 consists of 12 residues. In germline, CDR1 is MNHNY, CDR2 SVGAGI (reference sequence). Trimming stripped 4 bases from V and 8 bases from J, with 9 bases between. The CDR3 DNA reads TGTGCCAGCAGTTTTTGGGGCGATGAGCAGTTCTTC. It is translated as CASSFWGDEQFF.

This clone was recorded only once. The germline gene is not matched at one end of the junction; a read error may be the cause. The J gene is TRBJ2-7, the V gene TRBV7-9, with 7 bases that match TRBD2. The germline V gene encodes CDR1 SEHNR and CDR2 FQNEAQ (reference sequence). The CDR3 spans 14 residues. CDR3 amino acids: CSSSLAGTTYEQYF. CDR3 DNA sequence: TGTTCCAGCAGCTTAGCCGGGACTACCTACGAGCAGTACTTC.

The chain uses TRBV9 and TRBJ2-2; TRBD1 agrees at 10 bases. CDR1 is SGDLS, CDR2 YYNGEE, per germline. The CDR3 consists of 15 residues. Trimming cost V 3 bases and J 3 bases; bases outside gene matches: 2. The CDR3 loop reads CASSAGTGDTGELFF. DNA of the CDR3: TGTGCCAGCAGCGCCGGGACAGGGGACACCGGGGAGCTGTTTTTT.

The rearrangement joins TRBV4-1 to TRBJ1-1; 7 nucleotides agree with TRBD1. The CDR3 sequence is 14 residues long. J lost 1 base, V lost 4 bases, and 3 bases had no gene match. CDR1 and CDR2 (germline): MGHRA, YSYEKL. The CDR3 coding sequence is TGCGCCAGCAGCCCTGGGACAGCGAACACTGAAGCTTTCTTT. Translated: CASSPGTANTEAFF.